Listed below are T cell receptor beta chains from one sample, sequenced in a study of breast tumors, draining lymph nodes, adjacent tissues. TCRdb re-called the multiplex PCR reads through MiXCR, storing one row per CDR3 protein. The data show approximately 47,000 distinct CDR3 sequences, about 21% seen once. The specimen sequenced was breast tumor tissue. Source of these receptors: a female donor with breast cancer. Some clones in this sample may be carry-over from other donors' samples. CDR3s include the opening cysteine and the closing phenylalanine or tryptophan. The D gene is left open where the match is weak. Rows give clone size only sometimes, using once, few, many, or a class for an expanded clone.

D gene	V gene	clone size	J gene	CDR3 protein	CDR3 DNA
NA	TRBV6-5	NA	TRBJ1-1	CASSYSYRVVTEAFF	TGTGCCAGCAGTTACTCATACAGGGTCGTCACTGAAGCTTTCTTC
NA	TRBV6-4	NA	TRBJ1-5	CASSDDQPQHF	TGTGCCAGCAGTGACGACCAGCCCCAGCATTTT
NA	TRBV29-1	many	TRBJ1-2	CSVELWGGGGNGYTF	TGCAGCGTTGAATTATGGGGGGGGGGTGGTAATGGCTACACCTTC
NA	TRBV12-3/TRBV12-4	once	TRBJ1-1	CASKMAGNTEAFF	TGTGCCAGCAAGATGGCGGGGAACACTGAAGCTTTCTTT
NA	TRBV20-1	few	TRBJ1-1	CSAREHLNTEAFF	TGCAGTGCTAGAGAGCACCTGAACACTGAAGCTTTCTTT
TRBD1	TRBV11-2	many	TRBJ2-7	CASSLGGQAYEQYF	TGTGCCAGCAGCTTAGGTGGACAGGCGTACGAGCAGTACTTC
NA	TRBV4-1	many	TRBJ2-7	CASSQAQGMGSYEQYF	TGCGCCAGCAGCCAAGCCCAGGGAATGGGCTCCTACGAGCAGTACTTC
NA	TRBV5-4	NA	TRBJ1-2	CASGWNRAGYGCTF	TGTGCCAGCGGCTGGAACAGGGCAGGCTATGGCTGCACCTTC
TRBD2	TRBV7-9	few	TRBJ2-1	CASSPTSGGSEQFF	TGTGCCAGCAGCCCGACTAGCGGGGGGTCTGAGCAGTTCTTC
NA	TRBV20-1	many	TRBJ2-1	CSASSGFSSYNEQFF	TGCAGTGCGTCCAGCGGGTTCAGCTCCTACAATGAGCAGTTCTTC
TRBD1	TRBV18	few	TRBJ1-2	CASSPDRGMNYGYTF	TGTGCCAGCTCTCCAGACAGGGGGATGAACTATGGCTACACCTTC
NA	TRBV24-1	medium-sized	TRBJ2-1	CATSDRNYNEQFF	TGTGCCACCAGTGACCGGAACTACAATGAGCAGTTCTTC
NA	TRBV7-9	many	TRBJ2-7	CASSLGSGATRFGEQYF	TGTGCCAGCAGCTTAGGGTCAGGGGCTACTAGATTCGGCGAGCAGTACTTC
NA	TRBV12-3/TRBV12-4	many	TRBJ1-2	CASSGGGANGYTF	TGTGCCAGCAGTGGGGGGGGGGCTAATGGCTACACCTTC
NA	TRBV5-1	once	TRBJ1-3	CASSPVEADTIYF	TGCGCCAGCAGCCCGGTAGAGGCGGACACCATATATTTT
TRBD2	TRBV6-6	many	TRBJ2-7	CASSYGGGEQYF	TGTGCCAGCAGTTACGGCGGGGGAGAGCAGTACTTC
NA	TRBV14	many	TRBJ2-7	CASSPRYQSYEQYF	TGTGCCAGCAGCCCCCGCTACCAATCCTACGAGCAGTACTTC
NA	TRBV10-2	many	TRBJ2-1	CASSESTVIQFF	TGCGCCAGCAGTGAGTCGACAGTCATACAGTTCTTC
NA	TRBV4-1	many	TRBJ2-7	CASSQDLLANYEQYF	TGCGCCAGCAGCCAAGATCTCCTAGCGAACTACGAGCAGTACTTC
NA	TRBV9	many	TRBJ2-5	CASSVGTYMGSETQYF	TGTGCCAGCAGCGTAGGGACCTACATGGGGTCGGAGACCCAGTACTTC
TRBD1	TRBV12-3/TRBV12-4	NA	TRBJ2-1	CASSLATGGLRDEQFF	TGTGCCAGCAGTTTGGCCACAGGGGGCCTACGAGATGAGCAGTTCTTC
NA	TRBV6-1	many	TRBJ2-7	CASSPIGSYEQYF	TGTGCCAGCAGTCCGATAGGGAGCTACGAGCAGTACTTC